This T cell receptor beta chain was identified in a study of blood T cell repertoires in COVID-19. Study-wide context: Researchers got acute and convalescent COVID-19 samples from the United States, Italy and Spain. From T cells, B-cell-depleted T cells, or PBMCs came the material, which was cDNA or gDNA.

Germline CDR1 is MNHEY and CDR2 is SMNVEV (reference sequence). Trimming at V came to 11 bases and at J to 3 bases, leaving 13 bases not matched to a gene. The CDR3 runs to 14 residues. In the authors' workflow: Reference gene primer amplification in the assay estimated nucleated cell counts. Generated by immunoSEQ multiplex PCR, the TCRdb table keeps only in-frame clones and is missing some. That table furnishes V, J and clone size, whereas the DNA furnished D and trimming. The sample yields 54,000 or so clones, about nine tenths seen once. The sequence derives from a man aged 45-65 years with active COVID-19. Sequencing input: peripheral blood. The chain employs TRBV27 and TRBJ2-7; 7 bases are a match to TRBD1. The CDR3 sequence: CASSSSDRNYEQYF. The CDR3 DNA reads TGTGCCTCCTCTTCTTCGGACAGGAACTACGAGCAGTACTTC.